This TCR beta chain emerged from a study of cytomegalovirus exposure and HLA in healthy donors. Notes on the study in general: TCR beta sequences reportedly predicted most subjects' HLA-A and HLA-B alleles accurately. Further analysis was carried out later, and it showed several of the most significant clusters appearing linked to common viral pathogens.

It was with 60 Vbeta and 13 Jbeta primers that the PCR ran. Profiling relied on immunoSEQ multiplex PCR, and the TCRdb table lists in-frame clones only, not all of them. The data hold some 160,000 clones, with around 80% observed a single time. Regarding this clone: As yet, its antigen is unknown.

Germline V lookup: CDR1 SEHNR, CDR2 FQNEAQ (reference sequence). The CDR3 extends over 15 amino acids. V was shortened by 5 bases and J by 0 bases, with 11 bases between the two germline ends. This clonotype originated in a male donor in good health and CMV-seropositive. Sequenced input: PBMCs. The gene calls are TRBV7-9 and TRBJ1-3, with a tentative D call TRBD1 (5 bases). The CDR3 DNA sequence: TGTGCCAGCAGCCCTAGGGGCGGCTCTGGAAACACCATATATTTT. This encodes CASSPRGGSGNTIYF.